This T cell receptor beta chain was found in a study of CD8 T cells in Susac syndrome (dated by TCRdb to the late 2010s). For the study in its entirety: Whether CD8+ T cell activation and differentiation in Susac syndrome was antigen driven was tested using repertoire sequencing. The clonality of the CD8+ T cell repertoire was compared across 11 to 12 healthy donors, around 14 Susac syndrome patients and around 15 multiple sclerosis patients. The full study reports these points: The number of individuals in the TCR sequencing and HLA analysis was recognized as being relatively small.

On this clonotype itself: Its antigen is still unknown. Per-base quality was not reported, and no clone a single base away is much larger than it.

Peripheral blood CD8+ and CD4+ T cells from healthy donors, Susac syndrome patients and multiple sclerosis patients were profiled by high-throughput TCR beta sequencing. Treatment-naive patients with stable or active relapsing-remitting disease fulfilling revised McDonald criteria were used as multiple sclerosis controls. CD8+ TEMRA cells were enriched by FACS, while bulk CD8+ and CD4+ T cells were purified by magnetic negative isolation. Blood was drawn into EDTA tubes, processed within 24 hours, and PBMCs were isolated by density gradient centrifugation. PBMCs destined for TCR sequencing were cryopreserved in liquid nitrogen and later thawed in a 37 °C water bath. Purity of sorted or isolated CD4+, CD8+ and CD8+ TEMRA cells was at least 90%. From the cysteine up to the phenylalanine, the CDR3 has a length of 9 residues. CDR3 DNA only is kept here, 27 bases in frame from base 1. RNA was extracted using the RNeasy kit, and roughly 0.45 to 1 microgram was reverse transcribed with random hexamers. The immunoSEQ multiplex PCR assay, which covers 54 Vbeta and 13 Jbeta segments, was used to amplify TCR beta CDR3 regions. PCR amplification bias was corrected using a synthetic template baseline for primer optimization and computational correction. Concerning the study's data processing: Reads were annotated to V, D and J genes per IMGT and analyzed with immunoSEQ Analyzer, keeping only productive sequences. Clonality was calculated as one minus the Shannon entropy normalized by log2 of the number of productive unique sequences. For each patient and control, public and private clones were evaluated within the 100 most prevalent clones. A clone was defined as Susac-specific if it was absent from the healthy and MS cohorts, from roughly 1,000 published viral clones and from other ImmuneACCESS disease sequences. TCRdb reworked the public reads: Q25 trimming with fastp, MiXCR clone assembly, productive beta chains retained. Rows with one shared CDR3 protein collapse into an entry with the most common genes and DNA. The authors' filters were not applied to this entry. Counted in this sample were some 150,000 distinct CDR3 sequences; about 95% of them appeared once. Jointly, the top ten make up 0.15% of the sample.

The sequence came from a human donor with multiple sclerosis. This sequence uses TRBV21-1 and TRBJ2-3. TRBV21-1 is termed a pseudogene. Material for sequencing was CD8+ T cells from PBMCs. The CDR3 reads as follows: CASPDTQYF. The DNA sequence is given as TGTGCCAGCCCTGATACGCAGTATTTT.